Listed below are T cell receptor beta chains from one sample, sequenced in a study of radiation and T cells in renal cell carcinoma. The method was immunoSEQ multiplex PCR; TCRdb's version includes in-frame clones alone and lacks a portion of them. The sample gives tens of thousands of clones, approximately 86% of which show up once; approximately 22% is in the top ten. Sample: blood, taken from a patient whose treatment included radiotherapy and nephrectomy. These receptors were obtained from a woman in her forties or fifties with renal cell carcinoma. CDR3s include the opening cysteine and the closing phenylalanine or tryptophan. The D gene is left open where the match is weak. Size is omitted from some rows. Given values are once, few, many or a class for expanded clones.

>-|TRBD2|TRBV4-3|TRBJ2-5
CASSQLLAGVREQYF
TGCGCCAGCAGCCAGTTACTAGCGGGAGTACGGGAGCAGTACTTC
>-|TRBD1|TRBV18|TRBJ1-2
CASSPQVGQGRNGYTF
TGTGCCAGCTCACCACAGGTTGGACAGGGGCGAAATGGCTACACCTTC
>-|TRBD2|TRBV5-6|TRBJ2-2
CASSPGLAAGELFF
TGTGCCAGCAGCCCAGGACTAGCGGCCGGGGAGCTGTTTTTT
>-|-|TRBV18|TRBJ1-1
CASSPTIIQDTEAFF
TGTGCCAGCTCACCCACGATCATCCAGGACACTGAAGCTTTCTTT
>-|TRBD2|TRBV28|TRBJ2-7
CASRAAGLAKNYEQYF
TGTGCCAGCAGGGCGGCGGGACTAGCGAAAAACTACGAGCAGTACTTC
>few|TRBD1|TRBV9|TRBJ1-5
CASSVDGRGDQPQHF
TGTGCCAGCAGCGTAGATGGCAGGGGGGATCAGCCCCAGCATTTT
>-|-|TRBV4-1|TRBJ2-5
CASSQFRGETQYF
TGCGCCAGCAGCCAATTCCGCGGGGAGACCCAGTACTTC
>few|-|TRBV7-8|TRBJ2-1
CASSLGLRGGDEQFF
TGTGCCAGCAGCTTAGGTCTGCGGGGAGGAGATGAGCAGTTCTTC
>-|TRBD2|TRBV19|TRBJ2-1
CASSPRTSSYNEQFF
TGTGCCAGTAGTCCAAGGACTAGCTCCTACAATGAGCAGTTCTTC
>-|-|TRBV19|TRBJ2-2
CASSIGASRTGELFF
TGTGCCAGTAGTATCGGGGCTTCCCGGACCGGGGAGCTGTTTTTT